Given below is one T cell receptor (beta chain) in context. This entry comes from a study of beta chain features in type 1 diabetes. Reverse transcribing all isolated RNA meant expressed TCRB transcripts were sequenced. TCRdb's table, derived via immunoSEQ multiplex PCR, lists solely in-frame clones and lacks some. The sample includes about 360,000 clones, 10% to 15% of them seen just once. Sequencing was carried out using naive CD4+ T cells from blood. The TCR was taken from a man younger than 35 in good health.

CDR3 loop: CASSVVSQGGEQYF. For the CDR3, the DNA is TGTGCCAGCAGCGTAGTTTCTCAGGGGGGCGAGCAGTACTTC. The gene calls are TRBV9 and TRBJ2-7, with a tentative D call TRBD1 (7 bases). This CDR3 is 14 amino acids long. Germline CDR1 reads SGDLS; CDR2 reads YYNGEE. Trimming pared 0 bases from V and 6 bases from J, leaving 13 bases between.